This TCR beta chain comes out of a study of post-analysis software for immune sequencing data. Study as a whole: The courses of disease that were included comprised relapsing-remitting, secondary progressive and progressive-relapsing multiple sclerosis. Findings and limits, study-wide: Patients had higher frequencies than controls of roughly five TRBV segments, including TRBV5-6, TRBV5-1 and TRBV20-1.

Unique molecular identifiers tagged the TCR beta cDNA libraries. TCRdb recomputed calls from the PCR reads with MiXCR, one row per CDR3 protein. This sample has 750,000 to 900,000 distinct CDR3 sequences, with 46% found just once. This clonotype appeared a few times. The antigen remains unidentified. The germline V gene encodes CDR1 LGHDT and CDR2 YNNKEL (reference sequence). This CDR3 has 14 amino acids. The V end was cut by 3 bases, the J end by 7 bases, with 10 bases between. This chain uses TRBV3-1 with TRBJ1-6, with D possibly matching TRBD1 (5 bases). Specimen: blood. This receptor was taken from a girl aged 10 to 17 with multiple sclerosis. DNA of the CDR3: TGTGCCAGCAGCCATCAGGGTCAAAATTCACCCCTCCACTTT. Amino acid sequence: CASSHQGQNSPLHF.